Below, 21 T cell receptor beta chains from the same sample are listed, as sequenced in a study of T cell responses to AZD1222 COVID-19 vaccine. TCRdb's copy holds only in-frame clones and misses some; the assay was immunoSEQ multiplex PCR. The table records 60,000 to 80,000 clones, roughly 80% of them present only once. The source was peripheral blood, collected 28 days after the second AZD1222 dose. The receptors originated from an adult who received the AZD1222 COVID-19 vaccine.

A note on this clone: One end of the junction fails to match germline, which may point to a read error. The chain is built from TRBV5-1 and TRBJ1-3; TRBD1 might be the D (5 bases). The CDR3 sequence is 14 residues long. CDR1 and CDR2 (germline): SGHRS, YFSETQ. The CDR3 DNA is TGCGCCAGCAGCGCCGGGGGTAGTGGAGACACCATATATTTT. This codes for CASSAGGSGDTIYF.

This sequence joins TRBV27 and TRBJ1-2; weak D call: TRBD1 (5 bases). Looked up from germline, CDR1 is MNHEY and CDR2 is SMNVEV (reference sequence). Trimming shortened V by 5 bases and J by 8 bases, and 15 bases separated the two germline ends. The CDR3 length is 13 residues. The CDR3 spells CASSLDISRGYTF. The DNA for the CDR3 is TGTGCCAGCAGTCTGGACATCTCCAGGGGCTACACCTTC.

The rearrangement links TRBV7-6 to TRBJ2-1, with 13 bases aligning to TRBD2. The CDR3 totals 17 residues. J gave up 8 bases and V 5 bases, and 12 bases lay outside the gene matches. Germline-derived CDR1 and CDR2 are SGHVS and FNYEAQ. CDR3 coding DNA: TGTGCCAGCAGCCTGACGCCTGGGACTAGCGGGACGTATGAGCAGTTCTTC. Its translation is CASSLTPGTSGTYEQFF.

This clone has only a few counts. V gene TRBV5-1 combines with J gene TRBJ2-7; 12 bases align to TRBD1. The ends lost 0 bases at V and 6 bases at J; junction bases unmatched: 19. CDR1 is SGHRS, CDR2 YFSETQ, per germline. This CDR3 has 20 amino acids. CDR3: CASSLDPLGTGGAESGEQYF. The CDR3 DNA is TGCGCCAGCAGCTTGGACCCCCTCGGGACAGGGGGCGCCGAGTCGGGCGAGCAGTACTTC. Based on the CDR3 plus reference TRBV5-1 and TRBJ2-7, the full variable domain is KAGVTQTPRYLIKTRGQQVTLSCSPISGHRSVSWYQQTPGQGLQFLFEYFSETQRNKGNFPGRFSGRQFSNSRSEMNVSTLELGDSALYLCASSLDPLGTGGAESGEQYFGPGTRLTVT.

The chain joins TRBV12-3 or TRBV12-4 to TRBJ2-7; no reliable D call. The CDR3 runs 11 residues. V shed 3 bases and J shed 3 bases, with 3 bases lying between them. For the CDR3, the DNA is TGTGCCAGCAGTTTTTACTACGAGCAGTACTTC. Amino acids: CASSFYYEQYF.

This clone appeared a few times. The junction shows a germline mismatch at one end, possibly a read error. The chain joins TRBV6-2 or TRBV6-3 to TRBJ2-5; D call uncertain. This CDR3 has 13 amino acids. CDR1 is MNHEY and CDR2 is SVGEGT in the germline V gene. CDR3 in amino acids: CASSYPPEDTQYF. As DNA, the CDR3 is TGTGCCAGCAGTTACCCGCCGGAAGACACCCAGTACTTC.

The J gene is TRBJ2-7, the V gene TRBV3-1 (or the pseudogene TRBV3-2), with 14 bases that match TRBD2. This CDR3 has 15 amino acids. The germline V gene encodes CDR1 LGHDT and CDR2 YNNKEL (reference sequence). After removal of 4 bases from V and 6 bases from J, the junction contained 5 bases not matched to a gene. The CDR3 nucleotides are TGTGCCAGCAGCCCGGGACTAGCGGGAGATGGCGAGCAGTACTTC. Amino acids: CASSPGLAGDGEQYF.

This chain links TRBV20-1 with TRBJ2-5, with TRBD2 matching 8 bases. V dropped 3 bases and J dropped 9; count of bases not matched to a gene: 12. The length of the CDR3 is 14 residues. Germline CDR1 DFQATT, CDR2 SNEGSKA (reference sequence). In nucleotides, the CDR3 is TGCAGTGCTAGTCGTGCGGGGGGTTCGGGGGCCCAGTACTTC. Encoded protein: CSASRAGGSGAQYF.

This clone appeared a single time. The rearrangement joins TRBV28 to TRBJ1-4; D is ambiguous. This CDR3 region has 12 residues. The V end was cut by 5 bases, the J end by 11 bases, with 12 bases between. Per germline, CDR1 MDHEN and CDR2 SYDVKM. The CDR3 DNA reads as TGTGCCAGCAGTCTACCGGGTCCTAAACTGTTTTTT. It codes for CASSLPGPKLFF.

This clone was seen only once. V gene TRBV9 combines with J gene TRBJ2-2, with 13 bases fitting TRBD2. The trim removed 6 bases at V and 7 bases at J, leaving 6 bases unmatched. Germline CDR1 and CDR2: SGDLS and YYNGEE. This CDR3 is built from 15 residues. The CDR3 bases are TGTGCCAGCACCGAACTAGCGGGGGGGCACGGGGAGCTGTTTTTT. Amino acids: CASTELAGGHGELFF.

This chain uses TRBV7-8 with TRBJ2-4; 9 bases agree with TRBD1. The CDR3 runs 17 residues. V shed 4 bases and J 6 bases; nucleotides not matched to a gene: 13. Germline V CDR1 and CDR2: SGHVS, FQNEAQ. CDR3 DNA: TGTGCCAGCAGCTACGGGACAGGGTCACCTTTTTTAAACATTCAGTACTTC. Protein product: CASSYGTGSPFLNIQYF.

The chain uses TRBV30 and TRBJ2-6; D possibly corresponds to TRBD1 (6 bases). CDR1 and CDR2 (germline): GTSNPN, SVGIG (reference sequence). The CDR3 sequence is 16 residues long. V lost 2 bases and J 0 bases, leaving 11 bases between the germline ends. CDR3 in DNA: TGTGCCTGGAGTATCCCAGGGGTCTCTGGGGCCAACGTCCTGACTTTC. It translates to CAWSIPGVSGANVLTF.

A few counts support this clone. The V and J genes are TRBV9 and TRBJ2-2, with 7 bases fitting TRBD2. Germline CDR1 is SGDLS and CDR2 is YYNGEE. This CDR3 spans 16 amino acids. The J segment lost 4 bases and the V segment lost 1 base, leaving 7 bases of the junction unmatched. The CDR3 protein is CASSVTGGEGTGELFF. The CDR3 DNA reads as TGTGCCAGCAGCGTAACTGGCGGGGAGGGCACCGGGGAGCTGTTTTTT. Full variable domain (rest looked up from reference TRBV9 and TRBJ2-2): DSGVTQTPKHLITATGQRVTLRCSPRSGDLSVYWYQQSLDQGLQFLIQYYNGEERAKGNILERFSAQQFPDLHSELNLSSLELGDSALYFCASSVTGGEGTGELFFGEGSRLTVL.

V gene TRBV2 combines with J gene TRBJ1-6, with D hard to call. Per germline, CDR1 SNHLY and CDR2 FYNNEI. The CDR3 spans 14 residues. V lost 1 base, J lost 8 bases, and 9 bases lay in between. CDR3 sequence: CASSEGLTHSPLHF. Written as DNA, the CDR3 is TGTGCCAGCAGTGAAGGCCTCACCCATTCACCCCTCCACTTT.

The chain links TRBV24-1 to TRBJ2-1; 11 nucleotides align to TRBD1. The CDR3 totals 15 residues. The V segment lost 3 bases and the J segment 7 bases; nucleotides outside the gene matches: 4. Germline V gene lookup returns CDR1 KGHDR and CDR2 SFDVKD. CDR3 sequence reads: CATSDRTGGWNEQFF. CDR3 DNA: TGTGCCACCAGTGATAGGACAGGGGGCTGGAATGAGCAGTTCTTC.

The V call is TRBV28, the J call TRBJ2-5; no reliable D call. The CDR3 runs 15 residues. Germline-derived CDR1 and CDR2 are MDHEN and SYDVKM. V shed 6 bases and J shed 5 bases, with 19 bases lying between them. The CDR3 loop is CASSPPGALGETQYF. The CDR3 DNA follows: TGTGCCAGCAGCCCCCCCGGCGCTCTGGGCGAGACCCAGTACTTC.

This clone was recorded only once. The CDR3 sequence: CASMGNMNTEAFF. The CDR3 coding sequence is TGTGCCAGTATGGGGAACATGAACACTGAAGCTTTCTTT. The V call is TRBV19, the J call TRBJ1-1; D is unclear. The CDR3 totals 13 residues. Germline V gene data show CDR1 as LNHDA and CDR2 as SQIVND (reference sequence). The V end was cut by 7 bases, the J end by 0 bases, with 9 bases between.

This chain joins TRBV29-1 and TRBJ1-1; a weak D match, TRBD1 (5 bases). V was clipped by 4 bases and J by 5 bases, with 14 bases between them. The CDR3 length is 13 residues. Germline V CDR1 and CDR2: SQVTM, ANQGSEA. The chain's CDR3 is CSVVPGTGTEAFF. DNA of the CDR3: TGCAGCGTTGTCCCAGGGACTGGAACTGAAGCTTTCTTT.

CDR3 DNA sequence: TGTGCCACCAGTGATACCCGCGGAGCTATGGCCTACAATGAGCAGTTCTTC. Translation: CATSDTRGAMAYNEQFF. The gene calls are TRBV24-1 and TRBJ2-1; D uncertain. Trimming pared 3 bases from V and 2 bases from J, leaving 16 bases between. The V gene's germline CDR1 is KGHDR and CDR2 SFDVKD. CDR3 length equals 17 residues.

V gene TRBV30 combines with J gene TRBJ2-2; D is possibly TRBD1 (5 bases). In germline, CDR1 is GTSNPN, CDR2 SVGIG (reference sequence). V lost 5 bases and J 2 bases, leaving 12 bases between the germline ends. The CDR3 length is 14 residues. CDR3 DNA: TGTGCCTGGTCGTTGACAGATAACACCGGGGAGCTGTTTTTT. Residues: CAWSLTDNTGELFF.

This chain links TRBV18 with TRBJ2-3; D is ambiguous. Germline values: CDR1 KGHSH, CDR2 LQKENI. This CDR3 region has 16 residues. Trimming removed 3 bases at V and 0 bases at J, with 13 bases between. This CDR3 reads CASSPLRASSTDTQYF. The DNA of the CDR3 is TGTGCCAGCTCACCTCTTCGAGCGAGTAGCACAGATACGCAGTATTTT.